The entry below describes one TCR beta chain. The entry originates in a study of blood T cell repertoires in COVID-19. Clones were sequenced by immunoSEQ multiplex PCR, and TCRdb holds only the in-frame ones, with some missing. The data contain about 130,000 clones, roughly 80% of them singletons. With V trimmed by 4 bases and J by 6 bases, 13 bases remained unmatched. The CDR3 is 16 residues long. Germline lookup yields CDR1 SGHRS and CDR2 YFSETQ. The sample consisted of PBMCs or T cells enriched from blood (not recorded which). This sequence originates from a man aged 40-50 years with acute COVID-19. This sequence joins TRBV5-1 and TRBJ2-1, with 7 bases identical to TRBD2. DNA for the CDR3: TGCGCCAGCAGCGCCCTAAGGGCGGGAGAAGGCAATGAGCAGTTCTTC. Amino acids: CASSALRAGEGNEQFF.